This is a list of T cell receptor beta chains from one sample in a study of blood T cells in healthy people across ages. Each CDR3 protein is one row after TCRdb ran MiXCR on the 5' RACE reads. The data show about a million distinct CDR3 sequences, 45% to 50% seen once. The specimen was blood. Every receptor here comes from a man aged 25-45 years in good health. Both conserved end residues are part of each CDR3. Each record gives: clone size, J gene, V gene, D gene, CDR3 length, CDR3 DNA, CDR3 protein. D genes are given only for firm matches. Not all rows give a size; the values are once, few, many and, for expanded clones, a class.

abundance: -
j_gene: TRBJ2-7
v_gene: TRBV10-3
d_gene: TRBD2
len: 12
CDR3nt: TGTGCCACCAGGACTAGCGAATACGAGCAGTACTTC
CDR3aa: CATRTSEYEQYF

abundance: -
j_gene: TRBJ1-5
v_gene: TRBV5-6
d_gene: -
len: 15
CDR3nt: TGTGCCAGCAGCTTTAGGAGATTGCGCAATCAGCCCCAGCATTTT
CDR3aa: CASSFRRLRNQPQHF

abundance: -
j_gene: TRBJ2-2
v_gene: TRBV7-2
d_gene: -
len: 14
CDR3nt: TGTGCCAGCAGCTTAGCGCGGAGCACCGGGGAGCTGTTTTTT
CDR3aa: CASSLARSTGELFF

abundance: -
j_gene: TRBJ2-3
v_gene: TRBV5-1
d_gene: -
len: 15
CDR3nt: TGCGCCAGCGGTCCTAGCGCTTGGAGCACAGATACGCAGTATTTT
CDR3aa: CASGPSAWSTDTQYF

abundance: few
j_gene: TRBJ2-1
v_gene: TRBV28
d_gene: TRBD2
len: 16
CDR3nt: TGTGCCAGCAGTCCCACCCCGTCCGGGGGGGCACATGAGCAGTTCTTC
CDR3aa: CASSPTPSGGAHEQFF

abundance: once
j_gene: TRBJ2-3
v_gene: TRBV5-1
d_gene: TRBD2
len: 14
CDR3nt: TGCGCCAGCGCGCAGCGGGGTGTCCCAGATACGCAGTATTTT
CDR3aa: CASAQRGVPDTQYF

abundance: -
j_gene: TRBJ1-2
v_gene: TRBV20-1
d_gene: -
len: 14
CDR3nt: TGCAGTGCAGCAGAGAAAGGGACTTTTTTTGGCTACACCTTC
CDR3aa: CSAAEKGTFFGYTF

abundance: -
j_gene: TRBJ1-5
v_gene: TRBV7-2
d_gene: -
len: 17
CDR3nt: TGTGCCAGCAGCTATGGGGAGCCACATTATAGCAATCAGCCCCAGCATTTT
CDR3aa: CASSYGEPHYSNQPQHF

abundance: -
j_gene: TRBJ1-4
v_gene: TRBV20-1
d_gene: -
len: 14
CDR3nt: TGCAGTGCTAGAGACGGGGGCCTTGGTGAAAAACTGTTTTTT
CDR3aa: CSARDGGLGEKLFF

abundance: -
j_gene: TRBJ1-2
v_gene: TRBV6-6
d_gene: -
len: 13
CDR3nt: TGTGCCACCCGACCGGGATCCCGGGGTGGCTACACCTTC
CDR3aa: CATRPGSRGGYTF

abundance: -
j_gene: TRBJ1-6
v_gene: TRBV7-2
d_gene: -
len: 16
CDR3nt: TGTGCCAGCAGCTTAGCGGGTTCCTCCCCGGGTTCACCCCTCCACTTT
CDR3aa: CASSLAGSSPGSPLHF

abundance: many
j_gene: TRBJ2-1
v_gene: TRBV7-2
d_gene: -
len: 14
CDR3nt: TGTGCCAGCAGCCCCCGACGGGACCTCAATGAGCAGTTCTTC
CDR3aa: CASSPRRDLNEQFF

abundance: many
j_gene: TRBJ2-7
v_gene: TRBV4-3
d_gene: -
len: 15
CDR3nt: TGTGCCAGCAGCCAAGATAGAGCTAGTTCCTACGAGCAGTACTTC
CDR3aa: CASSQDRASSYEQYF

abundance: -
j_gene: TRBJ2-3
v_gene: TRBV5-1
d_gene: TRBD2
len: 14
CDR3nt: TGCGCCAGCACGACTAGCGGGGTGGCAGATACGAAGTATTTT
CDR3aa: CASTTSGVADTKYF

abundance: -
j_gene: TRBJ1-2
v_gene: TRBV20-1
d_gene: -
len: 11
CDR3nt: TGCAGCAGAAAGGGAAACTATGGCTACACCTTC
CDR3aa: CSRKGNYGYTF

abundance: -
j_gene: TRBJ2-2
v_gene: TRBV27
d_gene: -
len: 14
CDR3nt: TGTGCCAGCAGTGTGGGGGGGCTTACCGGGGAGCTGTTTTTT
CDR3aa: CASSVGGLTGELFF

abundance: few
j_gene: TRBJ2-7
v_gene: TRBV25-1
d_gene: TRBD1
len: 16
CDR3nt: TGTGCCAGCAGTGCAGTCGGGGCAGGGGGAATCTACGAGCAGTACTTC
CDR3aa: CASSAVGAGGIYEQYF

abundance: -
j_gene: TRBJ1-4
v_gene: TRBV4-2
d_gene: -
len: 14
CDR3nt: TGTGCCAGCAGCCAAGACCGTTGGAACGAAAAACTGTTTTTT
CDR3aa: CASSQDRWNEKLFF

abundance: -
j_gene: TRBJ2-3
v_gene: TRBV7-2
d_gene: TRBD2
len: 19
CDR3nt: TGTGCCAGCAGCTTAGAGGCCCTCTCTAGCGGGGGGTATACAGATACGCAGTATTTT
CDR3aa: CASSLEALSSGGYTDTQYF

abundance: -
j_gene: TRBJ2-1
v_gene: TRBV5-1
d_gene: -
len: 12
CDR3nt: TGCGCCAGCAGCACAACAGCGAATGAGCAGTTCTTC
CDR3aa: CASSTTANEQFF

abundance: -
j_gene: TRBJ1-1
v_gene: TRBV20-1
d_gene: -
len: 14
CDR3nt: TGCAGTGCTAGTGGCGGCAGATCTAACACTGAAGCTTTCTTT
CDR3aa: CSASGGRSNTEAFF

abundance: -
j_gene: TRBJ2-7
v_gene: TRBV6-6
d_gene: TRBD1
len: 15
CDR3nt: TGTGCCAGCAACGACCGGGACAGGGAATCCTACGAGCAGTACTTC
CDR3aa: CASNDRDRESYEQYF

abundance: few
j_gene: TRBJ1-5
v_gene: TRBV2
d_gene: TRBD1
len: 15
CDR3nt: TGTGCCAGCAGTCAGGGGGGGCTAAGCAATCAGCCCCAGCATTTT
CDR3aa: CASSQGGLSNQPQHF

abundance: -
j_gene: TRBJ2-5
v_gene: TRBV25-1
d_gene: TRBD1
len: 15
CDR3nt: TGTGCCAGCAGTGCCCAGACAGGGGGTCTGGAGACCCAGTACTTC
CDR3aa: CASSAQTGGLETQYF

abundance: -
j_gene: TRBJ2-5
v_gene: TRBV7-9
d_gene: TRBD2
len: 13
CDR3nt: TGTGCCAGCAGCTTTGGGGGAGGGAATGAGCAGTACTTC
CDR3aa: CASSFGGGNEQYF

abundance: -
j_gene: TRBJ2-7
v_gene: TRBV6-5
d_gene: TRBD1
len: 16
CDR3nt: TGTGCCAGCAGTTATTGGACAGGGGGCGTAGGTTACGAGCAGTACTTC
CDR3aa: CASSYWTGGVGYEQYF

abundance: -
j_gene: TRBJ2-1
v_gene: TRBV7-8
d_gene: -
len: 16
CDR3nt: TGTGCCAGCAGCTCGCCGGACATCGCTTCCTACAATGAGCAGTTCTTC
CDR3aa: CASSSPDIASYNEQFF

abundance: once
j_gene: TRBJ2-7
v_gene: TRBV18
d_gene: TRBD2
len: 14
CDR3nt: TGTGCCGGCTCACGGGAGGTAAACCCCTACGAGCAGTACTTC
CDR3aa: CAGSREVNPYEQYF

abundance: -
j_gene: TRBJ2-7
v_gene: TRBV4-3
d_gene: TRBD2
len: 16
CDR3nt: TGCGCCAGCAGCCCTCGGAGGGGAGGGTCCTCCTACGAGCAGTACTTC
CDR3aa: CASSPRRGGSSYEQYF

abundance: -
j_gene: TRBJ2-7
v_gene: TRBV28
d_gene: TRBD1
len: 16
CDR3nt: TGTGCCAGCAGTTTAGCCACGGAACAGGGGGCTTACGAGCAGTACTTC
CDR3aa: CASSLATEQGAYEQYF

abundance: -
j_gene: TRBJ2-5
v_gene: TRBV5-1
d_gene: -
len: 15
CDR3nt: TGCGCCAGCAGCGCGAGCTCAGGGAGGGGGGAGACCCAGTACTTC
CDR3aa: CASSASSGRGETQYF

abundance: -
j_gene: TRBJ1-1
v_gene: TRBV5-5
d_gene: -
len: 16
CDR3nt: TGTGCCAGCAGCTTACGCACCGTACCAATGAACACTGAAGCTTTCTTT
CDR3aa: CASSLRTVPMNTEAFF

abundance: -
j_gene: TRBJ1-4
v_gene: TRBV7-2
d_gene: -
len: 13
CDR3nt: TGTGCCAGCAGCTTGGGGGGAGGTGAAAAACTGTTTTTT
CDR3aa: CASSLGGGEKLFF

abundance: -
j_gene: TRBJ2-2
v_gene: TRBV4-3
d_gene: -
len: 17
CDR3nt: TGCGCCAGCAGTCAAGATCGCGTCCTAGTTATTCCCGGGGAGCTGTTTTTT
CDR3aa: CASSQDRVLVIPGELFF

abundance: -
j_gene: TRBJ1-5
v_gene: TRBV7-9
d_gene: -
len: 14
CDR3nt: TGTGCCAGCCAGGGCCAGAGGGGCAATCAGCCCCAGCATTTT
CDR3aa: CASQGQRGNQPQHF

abundance: few
j_gene: TRBJ2-3
v_gene: TRBV4-2
d_gene: TRBD2
len: 16
CDR3nt: TGTGCCAGCAGCCAGGGACTAGCGGGTCTCACAGATATGCAGTATTTT
CDR3aa: CASSQGLAGLTDMQYF

abundance: few
j_gene: TRBJ2-1
v_gene: TRBV7-2
d_gene: TRBD2
len: 18
CDR3nt: TGTGCCAGCAGCTGGGGACTAGCGGGGGTAACCTCCTACAATGAGCAGTTCTTC
CDR3aa: CASSWGLAGVTSYNEQFF

abundance: -
j_gene: TRBJ1-5
v_gene: TRBV3-1
d_gene: -
len: 16
CDR3nt: TGTGCCAGCAGCCATCAGGCAGGCGGTAGCAATCAGCCCCAGCATTTT
CDR3aa: CASSHQAGGSNQPQHF

abundance: -
j_gene: TRBJ1-2
v_gene: TRBV7-9
d_gene: TRBD1
len: 15
CDR3nt: TGTGCCAGCAGCTCAAATCCCGGGACAGGGGGCGGCTACACCTTC
CDR3aa: CASSSNPGTGGGYTF

abundance: -
j_gene: TRBJ2-1
v_gene: TRBV6-1
d_gene: TRBD1
len: 17
CDR3nt: TGTGCCAGCAGTGAAGCGAGAGGGGGCTACTCCTACAATGAGCAGTTCTTC
CDR3aa: CASSEARGGYSYNEQFF

abundance: few
j_gene: TRBJ1-1
v_gene: TRBV11-1
d_gene: -
len: 14
CDR3nt: TGTGCCAGCAGCTTAGCAGGGCCGGCGGATGAAGCTTTCTTT
CDR3aa: CASSLAGPADEAFF

abundance: few
j_gene: TRBJ2-5
v_gene: TRBV6-1
d_gene: -
len: 15
CDR3nt: TGTGCCAGCAGCAAGATCACCAGCGGGCCGGAGACCCAGTACTTC
CDR3aa: CASSKITSGPETQYF

abundance: few
j_gene: TRBJ2-3
v_gene: TRBV6-1
d_gene: -
len: 14
CDR3nt: TGTGCCAGCAATGAGGGGGGGGCTACAGATACGCAGTATTTT
CDR3aa: CASNEGGATDTQYF

abundance: few
j_gene: TRBJ2-7
v_gene: TRBV12-3/TRBV12-4
d_gene: -
len: 14
CDR3nt: TGTGCCAGCAGTTTTAGGGCGGCATCCTACGAGCAGTACTTC
CDR3aa: CASSFRAASYEQYF

abundance: -
j_gene: TRBJ2-5
v_gene: TRBV28
d_gene: TRBD2
len: 15
CDR3nt: TGTGCCAGCAGTTGGCTAGCGGGGGGAAGAGAGACCCAGTACTTC
CDR3aa: CASSWLAGGRETQYF